The entry below gives a single T cell receptor (beta chain) sequence along with its context. The target of this receptor is not known. Per-base quality was not reported, and no clone a single base away is much larger than it. The CDR3 regions of human TCRbeta chains were subjected to immunosequencing. Regarding the original processing steps: Repertoire TCRs were matched against a reference library of SARS-CoV-2-specific TCRs generated with the MIRA antigen-specificity platform. Breadth was defined as the fraction of unique TCRs that were SARS-CoV-2-associated. Depth was defined as the fraction of total T cells that were SARS-CoV-2-associated. Using the MIRA data, each spike-specific TCR was mapped to the spike region that the TCR reacts to and placed in a CD4 or CD8 class. Log10-transformed breadth and depth values were compared by one-way ANOVA with Sidak's multiple comparisons tests. Held by TCRdb, this immuneACCESS table contains in-frame sequences only and omits some clones. Under half of the omission traces to an unresolved V gene where checked; the cause of the rest is unknown. V, J and clone size reflect that table, while D and trimming were determined from the DNA. This sample comprises 130,000 or so clones, 91% of them detected only once. Under 2% of the sample rests with the top ten.

The time point tag for this specimen amounts to: about 28 days (+/-7) after the second vaccine dose. AZD1222 recipients given second doses at about 4 weeks or at about 12 weeks were pooled, since spike-specific TCR depth and breadth were not found to differ between the two schedules. Vaccinee samples were obtained from the UK trials COV001 and COV002, which included a single-blind randomized controlled phase 2/3 trial of AZD1222 (ChAdOx1 nCoV-19) in healthy adults. For TCRbeta chain sequencing, PBMC samples were collected from trial participants at day 0 and at day 28 after the second dose. Trimming at the junction amounts to 3 bases on V and 3 bases on J, and the germline ends lie 11 bases apart. The CDR3 sequence holds 14 residues, the cysteine and phenylalanine included. Kept here is only the CDR3 DNA, which spans 42 bases and is read in frame from base 1. As encoded in the germline V gene (reference sequence), CDR1 is GTSNPN while CDR2 is SVGIG.

This sample stems from a study of T cell responses to AZD1222 COVID-19 vaccine (dated by TCRdb to the early 2020s). Regarding the complete study: TCR sequencing was performed for 233 trial participants, of whom about 200 were given two doses of AZD1222 and around 26 were given two doses of MenACWY control vaccine. Enrollment into the trials was organized by age into subgroups of 18-55, 56-69 and 70-plus years, and those subgroups contained roughly 150, 30 and 60 TCR-sequenced participants, respectively.

Points the paper makes about the study in general: Spike-specific TCR breadth and depth rose significantly after two AZD1222 doses compared with day 0 and with MenACWY recipients. CD4 TCRs associated with the vaccine covered the entire spike protein, and the dominant responses were in regions 160-218 and 743-854. Because no samples from the day 14 peak response were available, repertoires could be characterized only after the peak T cell response. Only six or seven AZD1222 recipients were SARS-CoV-2 seropositive at baseline, limiting conclusions about previously exposed vaccinees. Most participants were white British and females outnumbered males, and the authors suggested that clonal diversity may have been underestimated. The 56-69-year group was small, and its depth increase did not reach significance, likely because of low power. Nearly half of unique spike-specific TCRs reportedly recognized epitopes outside regions mutated in the B.1.351 and B.1.1.7 variants.

Recombination connected TRBV30 to TRBJ1-4, with the D gene call left open. The source of this sequence is an adult who received the AZD1222 COVID-19 vaccine. Source: peripheral blood, taken 28 days after the second AZD1222 dose. The nucleotide sequence reads TGTGCCTGGAGGGTTAGTGGGGCTAATGAAAAACTGTTTTTT. Translated, it gives CAWRVSGANEKLFF.